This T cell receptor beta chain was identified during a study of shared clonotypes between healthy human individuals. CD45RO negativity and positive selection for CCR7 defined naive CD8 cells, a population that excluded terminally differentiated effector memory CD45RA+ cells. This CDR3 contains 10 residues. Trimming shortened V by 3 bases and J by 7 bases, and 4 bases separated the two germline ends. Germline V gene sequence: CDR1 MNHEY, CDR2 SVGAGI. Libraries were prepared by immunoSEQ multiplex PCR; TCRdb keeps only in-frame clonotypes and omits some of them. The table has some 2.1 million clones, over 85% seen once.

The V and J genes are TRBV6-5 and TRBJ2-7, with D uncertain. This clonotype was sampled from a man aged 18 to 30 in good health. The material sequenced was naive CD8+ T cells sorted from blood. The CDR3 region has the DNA TGTGCCAGCAGTTATGGGGAGCAGTACTTC. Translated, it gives CASSYGEQYF.